Given below is one T cell receptor (beta chain) in context. Other nucleotide sequences in the sample specify the same CDR3. This entry is derived from a study of T cell responses to AZD1222 COVID-19 vaccine. In germline, CDR1 is SGHRS, CDR2 YFSETQ. Trimming left V 4 bases short and J 8 bases short, with 15 bases between. The CDR3 contains 14 residues. Sequencing was performed with immunoSEQ multiplex PCR; in TCRdb, only in-frame clones are kept and a portion is missing. The data show about 160,000 clones, 94% seen once. The input for sequencing was peripheral blood, taken 28 days after the second AZD1222 dose. The V gene is TRBV5-1, the J gene TRBJ1-4; the D gene is possibly TRBD1 (5 bases). This receptor was identified in an adult who received the AZD1222 COVID-19 vaccine. CDR3 amino acids: CASSLGQGGEKLFF. CDR3 nucleotides: TGCGCCAGCAGCCTGGGGCAGGGTGGGGAAAAACTGTTTTTT.